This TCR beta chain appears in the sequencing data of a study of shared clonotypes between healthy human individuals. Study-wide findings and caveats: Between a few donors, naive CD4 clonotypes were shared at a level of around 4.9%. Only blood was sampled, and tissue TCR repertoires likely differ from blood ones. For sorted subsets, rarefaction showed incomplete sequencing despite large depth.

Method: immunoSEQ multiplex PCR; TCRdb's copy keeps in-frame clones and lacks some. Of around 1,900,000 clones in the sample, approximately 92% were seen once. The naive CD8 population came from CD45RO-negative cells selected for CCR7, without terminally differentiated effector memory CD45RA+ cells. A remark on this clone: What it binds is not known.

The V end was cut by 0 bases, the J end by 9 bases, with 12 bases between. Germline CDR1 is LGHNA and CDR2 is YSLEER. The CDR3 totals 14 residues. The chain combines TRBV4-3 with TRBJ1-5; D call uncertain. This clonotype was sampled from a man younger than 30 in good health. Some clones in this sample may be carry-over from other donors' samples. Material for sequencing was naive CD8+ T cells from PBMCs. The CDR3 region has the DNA TGCGCCAGCAGCCAAGATCTTCAAGGTGGGCCCCAGCATTTT. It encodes CASSQDLQGGPQHF.